The clone carrying this T cell receptor (beta chain) was observed a handful of times. As yet, its antigen is unknown. The entirety of the isolated RNA underwent reverse transcription, so expressed TCRB transcripts were sequenced. Only in-frame clones appear in the TCRdb table, and some are missing; sequencing was by immunoSEQ multiplex PCR. The table records some 160,000 clones, just over 9% of them present only once. This specimen belongs to a study of beta chain features in type 1 diabetes. The CDR3 totals 14 residues. V was clipped by 5 bases and J by 5 bases; unmatched bases: 6. Germline V lookup: CDR1 SEHNR, CDR2 FQNEAQ (reference sequence). Sorting that relied on CD45RO/CCR7/CD25/CD127/CD95/CD27 yielded CD4+ naive, central memory, regulatory and stem cell-like memory cells. Whole-study findings and limits: Researchers report that Type 1 diabetes patients had moderately but significantly shorter TCRB CDR3s across all four CD4+ subsets.

The genes are TRBV7-9 and TRBJ2-7; 10 nucleotides line up with TRBD1. The sequenced sample consisted of central memory CD4+ T cells from blood. The clonotype originates from a woman aged 18-29 years in good health. The CDR3 loop is CASSLRQGADEQYF. The CDR3 nucleotides read TGTGCCAGCAGCCTAAGACAGGGGGCTGACGAGCAGTACTTC.